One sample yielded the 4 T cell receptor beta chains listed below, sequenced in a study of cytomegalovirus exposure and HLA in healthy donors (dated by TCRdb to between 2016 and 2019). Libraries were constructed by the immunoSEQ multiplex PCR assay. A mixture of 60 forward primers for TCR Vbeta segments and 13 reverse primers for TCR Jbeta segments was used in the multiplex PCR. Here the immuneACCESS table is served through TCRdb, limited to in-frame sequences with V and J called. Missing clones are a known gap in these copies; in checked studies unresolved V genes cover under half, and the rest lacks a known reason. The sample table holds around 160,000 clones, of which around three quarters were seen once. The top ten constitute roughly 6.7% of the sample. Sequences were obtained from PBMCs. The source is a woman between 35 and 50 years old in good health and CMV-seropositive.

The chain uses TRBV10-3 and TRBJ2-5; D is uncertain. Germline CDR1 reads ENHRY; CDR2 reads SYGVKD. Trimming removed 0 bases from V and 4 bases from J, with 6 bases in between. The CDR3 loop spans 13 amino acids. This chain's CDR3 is CAISESSGETQYF. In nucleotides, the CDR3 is TGTGCCATCAGTGAGTCATCGGGAGAGACCCAGTACTTC.

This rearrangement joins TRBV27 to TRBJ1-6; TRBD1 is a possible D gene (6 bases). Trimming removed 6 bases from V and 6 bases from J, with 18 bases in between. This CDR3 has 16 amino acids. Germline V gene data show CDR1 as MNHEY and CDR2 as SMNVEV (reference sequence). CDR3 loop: CASRSGDRIFNSPLHF. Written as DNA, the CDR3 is TGTGCCAGCAGATCCGGTGACAGGATATTTAATTCACCCCTCCACTTT.

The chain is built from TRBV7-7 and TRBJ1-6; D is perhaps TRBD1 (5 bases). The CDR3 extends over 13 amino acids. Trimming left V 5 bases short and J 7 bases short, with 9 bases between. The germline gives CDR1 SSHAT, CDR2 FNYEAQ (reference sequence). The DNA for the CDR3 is TGTGCCAGCAGCCAGGGTGGGAATTCACCCCTCCACTTT. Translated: CASSQGGNSPLHF.

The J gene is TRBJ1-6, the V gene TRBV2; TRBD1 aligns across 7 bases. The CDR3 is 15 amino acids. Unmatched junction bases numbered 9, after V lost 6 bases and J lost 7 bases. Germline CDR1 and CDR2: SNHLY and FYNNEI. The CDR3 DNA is TGTGCCAGCAGGGAACAGGGGCAAAGCAATTCACCCCTCCACTTT. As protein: CASREQGQSNSPLHF.